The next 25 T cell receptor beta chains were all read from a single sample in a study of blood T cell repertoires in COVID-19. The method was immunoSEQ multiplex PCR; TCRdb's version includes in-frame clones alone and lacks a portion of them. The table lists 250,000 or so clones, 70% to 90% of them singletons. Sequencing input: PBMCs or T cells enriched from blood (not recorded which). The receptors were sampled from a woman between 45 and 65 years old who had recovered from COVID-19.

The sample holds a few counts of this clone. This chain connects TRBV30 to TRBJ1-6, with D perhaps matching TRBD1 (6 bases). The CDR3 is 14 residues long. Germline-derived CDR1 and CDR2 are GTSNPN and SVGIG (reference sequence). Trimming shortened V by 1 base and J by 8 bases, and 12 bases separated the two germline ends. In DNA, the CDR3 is TGTGCCTGGAGTGGCGGGGGCTCGGATTCACCCCTCCACTTT. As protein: CAWSGGGSDSPLHF.

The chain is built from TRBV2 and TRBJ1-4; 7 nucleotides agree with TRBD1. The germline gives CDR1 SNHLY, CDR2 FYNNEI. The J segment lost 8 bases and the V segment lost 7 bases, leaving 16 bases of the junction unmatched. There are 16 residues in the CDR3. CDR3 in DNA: TGTGCCAGCAAAAGGGACAGCTATTCTGAGGGGGAAAAACTGTTTTTT. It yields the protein CASKRDSYSEGEKLFF.

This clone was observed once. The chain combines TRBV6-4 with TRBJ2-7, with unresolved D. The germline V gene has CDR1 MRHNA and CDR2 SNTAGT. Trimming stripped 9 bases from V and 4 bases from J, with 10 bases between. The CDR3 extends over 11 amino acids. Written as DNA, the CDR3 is TGTGCCAGTTCCCCCCCTTACGAGCAGTACTTC. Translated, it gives CASSPPYEQYF.

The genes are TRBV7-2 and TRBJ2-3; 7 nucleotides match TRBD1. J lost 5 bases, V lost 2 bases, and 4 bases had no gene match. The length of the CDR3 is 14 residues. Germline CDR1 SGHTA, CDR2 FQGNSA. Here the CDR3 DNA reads TGTGCCAGCAGCTTACCCTCAGGGGGAGATACGCAGTATTTT. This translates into CASSLPSGGDTQYF.

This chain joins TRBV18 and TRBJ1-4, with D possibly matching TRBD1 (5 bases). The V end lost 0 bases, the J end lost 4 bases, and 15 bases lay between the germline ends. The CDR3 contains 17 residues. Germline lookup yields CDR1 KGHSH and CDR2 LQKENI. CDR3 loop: CASSPPVYRQYNEKLFF. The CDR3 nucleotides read TGTGCCAGCTCACCACCGGTGTACAGACAGTATAATGAAAAACTGTTTTTT.

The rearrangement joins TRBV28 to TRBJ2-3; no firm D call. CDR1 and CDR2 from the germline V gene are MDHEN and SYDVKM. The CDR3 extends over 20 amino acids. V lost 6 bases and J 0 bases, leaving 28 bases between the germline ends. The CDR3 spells CASSPLAGYGVVTSTDTQYF. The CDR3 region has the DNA TGTGCCAGCAGCCCACTCGCCGGCTACGGCGTGGTGACTAGCACAGATACGCAGTATTTT.

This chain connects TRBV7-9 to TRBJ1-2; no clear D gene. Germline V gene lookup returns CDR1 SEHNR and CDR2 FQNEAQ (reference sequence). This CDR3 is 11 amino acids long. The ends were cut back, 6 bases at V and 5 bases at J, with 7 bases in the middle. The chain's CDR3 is CASRYSYGYTF. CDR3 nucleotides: TGTGCCAGCAGGTATTCTTATGGCTACACCTTC.

CDR3 residues: CASRKTENTEAFF. As DNA, the CDR3 is TGCGCCAGCAGGAAGACAGAGAACACTGAAGCTTTCTTT. V and J are TRBV5-1 and TRBJ1-1; a possible D gene is TRBD1 (5 bases). The V and J ends lost 5 bases and 1 base respectively, with 9 bases between them. The length of the CDR3 is 13 residues. The germline CDR1 and CDR2 sequences are SGHRS and YFSETQ.

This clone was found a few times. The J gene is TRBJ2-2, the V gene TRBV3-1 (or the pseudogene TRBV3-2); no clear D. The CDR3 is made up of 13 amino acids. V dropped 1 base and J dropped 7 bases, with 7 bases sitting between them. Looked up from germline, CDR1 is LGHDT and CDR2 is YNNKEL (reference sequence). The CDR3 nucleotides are TGTGCCAGCAGCCAAGGCGGTAGCGGGGAGCTGTTTTTT. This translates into CASSQGGSGELFF.

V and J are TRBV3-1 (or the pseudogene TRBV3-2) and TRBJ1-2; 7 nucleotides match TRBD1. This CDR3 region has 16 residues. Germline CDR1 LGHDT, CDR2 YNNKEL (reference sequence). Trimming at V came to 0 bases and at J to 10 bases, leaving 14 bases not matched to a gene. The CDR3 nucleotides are TGTGCCAGCAGCCAAGAAAATAGTGCTAGGGGGCGGGTCTACACCTTC. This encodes CASSQENSARGRVYTF.

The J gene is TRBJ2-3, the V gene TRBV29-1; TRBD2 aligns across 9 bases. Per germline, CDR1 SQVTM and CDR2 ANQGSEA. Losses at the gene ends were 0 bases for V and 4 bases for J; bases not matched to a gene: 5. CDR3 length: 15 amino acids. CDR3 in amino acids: CSVEDRRGRADTQYF. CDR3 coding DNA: TGCAGCGTTGAAGATAGGCGCGGGAGGGCAGATACGCAGTATTTT.

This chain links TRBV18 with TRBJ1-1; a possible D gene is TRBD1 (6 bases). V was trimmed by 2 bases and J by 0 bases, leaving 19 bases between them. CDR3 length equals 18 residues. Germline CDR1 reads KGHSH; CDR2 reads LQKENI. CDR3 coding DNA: TGTGCCAGCTCACCATTGACAGGCGGACCTCCAATGAACACTGAAGCTTTCTTT. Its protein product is CASSPLTGGPPMNTEAFF.

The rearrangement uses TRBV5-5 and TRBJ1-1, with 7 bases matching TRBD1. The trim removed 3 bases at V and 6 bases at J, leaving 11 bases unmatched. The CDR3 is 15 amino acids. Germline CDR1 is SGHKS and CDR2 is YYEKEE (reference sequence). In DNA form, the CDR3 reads TGTGCCAGCAGCTGGTCCATGACAGGGCGAGCTGAAGCTTTCTTT. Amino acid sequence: CASSWSMTGRAEAFF.

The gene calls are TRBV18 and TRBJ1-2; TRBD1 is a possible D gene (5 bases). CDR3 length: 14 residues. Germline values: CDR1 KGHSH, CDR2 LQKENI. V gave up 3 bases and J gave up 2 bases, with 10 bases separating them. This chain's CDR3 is CASSPETGNYGYTF. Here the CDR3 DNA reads TGTGCCAGCTCACCCGAAACAGGAAACTATGGCTACACCTTC. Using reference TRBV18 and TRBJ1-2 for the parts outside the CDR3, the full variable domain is NAGVMQNPRHLVRRRGQEARLRCSPMKGHSHVYWYRQLPEEGLKFMVYLQKENIIDESGMPKERFSAEFPKEGPSILRIQQVVRGDSAAYFCASSPETGNYGYTFGSGTRLTVV.

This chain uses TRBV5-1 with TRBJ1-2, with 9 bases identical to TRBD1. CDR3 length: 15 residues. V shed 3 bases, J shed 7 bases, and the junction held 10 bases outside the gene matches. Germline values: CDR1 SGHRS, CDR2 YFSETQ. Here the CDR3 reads CASSSTGTGYSGYTF. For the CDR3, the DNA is TGCGCCAGCAGCTCCACCGGGACAGGGTATTCTGGCTACACCTTC.

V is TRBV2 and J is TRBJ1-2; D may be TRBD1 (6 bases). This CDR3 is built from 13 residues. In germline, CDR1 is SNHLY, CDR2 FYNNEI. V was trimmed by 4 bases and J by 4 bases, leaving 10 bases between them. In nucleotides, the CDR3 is TGTGCCAGCAGTGTGAGACAGGCCTATGGCTACACCTTC. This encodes CASSVRQAYGYTF.

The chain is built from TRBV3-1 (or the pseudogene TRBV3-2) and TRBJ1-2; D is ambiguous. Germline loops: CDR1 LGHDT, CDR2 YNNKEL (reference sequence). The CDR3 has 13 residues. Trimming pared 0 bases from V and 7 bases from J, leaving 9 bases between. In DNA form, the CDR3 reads TGTGCCAGCAGCCAAGAAACAGTATTTGGCTACACCTTC. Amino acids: CASSQETVFGYTF.

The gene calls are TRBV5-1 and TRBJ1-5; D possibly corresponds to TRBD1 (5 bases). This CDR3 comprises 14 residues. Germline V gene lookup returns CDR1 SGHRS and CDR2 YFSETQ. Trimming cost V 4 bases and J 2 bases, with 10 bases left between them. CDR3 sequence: CASSETVGNQPQHF. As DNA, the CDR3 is TGCGCCAGCAGCGAGACAGTGGGCAATCAGCCCCAGCATTTT.

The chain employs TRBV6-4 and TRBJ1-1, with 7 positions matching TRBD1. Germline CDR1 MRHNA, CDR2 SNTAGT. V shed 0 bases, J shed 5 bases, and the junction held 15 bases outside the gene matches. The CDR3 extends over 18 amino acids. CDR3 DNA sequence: TGTGCCAGCAGTGACTCGATGGGGTGGGTACAGGGGATTACTGAAGCTTTCTTT. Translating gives CASSDSMGWVQGITEAFF.

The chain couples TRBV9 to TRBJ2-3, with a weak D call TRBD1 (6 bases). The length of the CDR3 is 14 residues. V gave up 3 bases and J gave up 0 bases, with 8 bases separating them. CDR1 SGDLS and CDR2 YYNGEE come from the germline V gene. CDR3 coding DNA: TGTGCCAGCAGCGCCGGACAGAGCACAGATACGCAGTATTTT. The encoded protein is CASSAGQSTDTQYF.

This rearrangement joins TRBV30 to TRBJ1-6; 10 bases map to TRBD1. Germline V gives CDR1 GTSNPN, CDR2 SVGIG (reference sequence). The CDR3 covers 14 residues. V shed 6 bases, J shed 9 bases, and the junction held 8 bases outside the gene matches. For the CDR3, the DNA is TGTGCCTGTCCTGTGGGACAGGGGCGTTCACCCCTCCACTTT. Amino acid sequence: CACPVGQGRSPLHF.

CDR3 sequence reads: CASSSTFSVAAYNEQFF. Written as DNA, the CDR3 is TGTGCCAGCAGCTCCACCTTCTCGGTAGCGGCCTACAATGAGCAGTTCTTC. This chain links TRBV7-9 with TRBJ2-1, with D possibly TRBD2 on 6 matching bases. V lost 4 bases, J lost 2 bases, and 18 bases lay in between. The CDR3 length is 17 residues. CDR1 is SEHNR, CDR2 FQNEAQ, per germline (reference sequence).

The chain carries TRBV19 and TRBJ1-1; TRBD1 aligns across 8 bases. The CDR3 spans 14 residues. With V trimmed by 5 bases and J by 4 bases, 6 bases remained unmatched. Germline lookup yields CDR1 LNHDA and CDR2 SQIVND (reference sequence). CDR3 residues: CASSQDRVGTEAFF. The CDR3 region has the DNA TGTGCCAGTAGTCAGGACAGGGTCGGCACTGAAGCTTTCTTT.

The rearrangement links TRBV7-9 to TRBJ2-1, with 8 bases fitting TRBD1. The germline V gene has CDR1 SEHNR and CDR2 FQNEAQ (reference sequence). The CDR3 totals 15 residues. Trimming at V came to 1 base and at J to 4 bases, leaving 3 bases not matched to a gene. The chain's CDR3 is CASSLGQGTYNEQFF. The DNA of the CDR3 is TGTGCCAGCAGCTTAGGACAGGGGACTTACAATGAGCAGTTCTTC.

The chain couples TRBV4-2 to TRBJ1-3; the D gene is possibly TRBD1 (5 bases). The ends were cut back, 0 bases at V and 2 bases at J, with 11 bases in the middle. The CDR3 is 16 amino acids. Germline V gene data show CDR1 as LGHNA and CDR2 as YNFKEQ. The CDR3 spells CASSQDWGGPGNTIYF. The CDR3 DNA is TGTGCCAGCAGCCAAGATTGGGGGGGACCTGGAAACACCATATATTTT.